These 32 T cell receptor beta chains were sequenced from one sample in a study of T cell responses to AZD1222 COVID-19 vaccine. The table came from immunoSEQ multiplex PCR; TCRdb's copy has only in-frame clones and leaves some out. This table holds roughly 150,000 clones, around 93% found once. The source was peripheral blood, collected on day 0 of AZD1222 vaccination. All receptors derive from an adult in good health.

The CDR3 region has the DNA TGTGCCAGCAGTCCCGGGACCTTCATAGAGCAGTACTTC. Translated: CASSPGTFIEQYF. The chain uses TRBV28 and TRBJ2-7; D is possibly TRBD1 or TRBD2 (5 bases each). The V gene lost 5 bases and the J gene lost 7 bases, with 15 bases spanning the gap. Germline values: CDR1 MDHEN, CDR2 SYDVKM. The CDR3 is made up of 13 amino acids.

DNA for the CDR3: TGTGCCAGCAGTTTATCTGGACAGGGGAGCTACGAGCAGTACTTC. It encodes CASSLSGQGSYEQYF. The chain couples TRBV27 to TRBJ2-7; 9 bases line up with TRBD1. After removal of 0 bases from V and 3 bases from J, the junction contained 3 bases not matched to a gene. This CDR3 is 15 amino acids long. CDR1 and CDR2 from the germline V gene are MNHEY and SMNVEV (reference sequence).

The genes are TRBV30 and TRBJ2-1; 8 bases are a match to TRBD1. The V segment lost 5 bases and the J segment 5 bases; nucleotides outside the gene matches: 8. The CDR3 loop spans 14 amino acids. Germline CDR1 and CDR2: GTSNPN and SVGIG (reference sequence). CDR3 amino acids: CAWAIGTGNNEQFF. In DNA, the CDR3 is TGTGCCTGGGCGATAGGGACAGGCAACAATGAGCAGTTCTTC.

This chain connects TRBV18 to TRBJ2-1; D may match TRBD1 or TRBD2 (5 bases each). From germline, CDR1 is KGHSH and CDR2 LQKENI. This CDR3 contains 15 residues. V shed 3 bases and J shed 5 bases, with 14 bases lying between them. The CDR3 loop is CASSPPGRPDNEQFF. For the CDR3, the DNA is TGTGCCAGCTCACCGCCGGGACGCCCGGACAATGAGCAGTTCTTC.

The V call is TRBV19, the J call TRBJ1-3; D unclear. Per germline, CDR1 LNHDA and CDR2 SQIVND (reference sequence). The CDR3 loop spans 15 amino acids. Deletions cut 3 bases from V and 0 bases from J, with 9 bases between. The CDR3 is CASSIQSDSGNTIYF. DNA of the CDR3: TGTGCCAGTAGTATTCAGAGCGACTCTGGAAACACCATATATTTT.

The chain couples TRBV19 to TRBJ1-2; 7 nucleotides line up with TRBD1. The J segment lost 0 bases and the V segment lost 3 bases, leaving 4 bases of the junction unmatched. CDR3 length equals 15 residues. The germline V gene has CDR1 LNHDA and CDR2 SQIVND (reference sequence). CDR3 nucleotide sequence: TGTGCCAGTAGTATTGGCCAGGGGGCTAACTATGGCTACACCTTC. Its translation: CASSIGQGANYGYTF. Full variable domain (missing parts from reference TRBV19 and TRBJ1-2): DGGITQSPKYLFRKEGQNVTLSCEQNLNHDAMYWYRQDPGQGLRLIYYSQIVNDFQKGDIAEGYSVSREKKESFPLTVTSAQKNPTAFYLCASSIGQGANYGYTFGSGTRLTVV.

The chain joins TRBV7-2 to TRBJ1-2; tentative D call: TRBD1 (6 bases). V lost 5 bases, J lost 4 bases, and 14 bases lay in between. The length of the CDR3 is 14 residues. Germline V gene lookup returns CDR1 SGHTA and CDR2 FQGNSA. CDR3 protein: CASSPDRGGYGYTF. DNA of the CDR3: TGTGCCAGCAGCCCAGACCGAGGGGGCTATGGCTACACCTTC.

V usage is TRBV5-4 and J usage is TRBJ1-1; TRBD1 matches 10 bases. This CDR3 is built from 15 residues. V shed 4 bases and J 4 bases; nucleotides not matched to a gene: 7. In germline, CDR1 is SGHNT, CDR2 YYREEE (reference sequence). The CDR3 reads CASSLTTGGVTEAFF. The CDR3 DNA reads as TGTGCCAGCAGCCTAACGACAGGGGGCGTCACTGAAGCTTTCTTT. The full variable domain, rest sourced from reference TRBV5-4 and TRBJ1-1, is ETGVTQSPTHLIKTRGQQVTLRCSSQSGHNTVSWYQQALGQGPQFIFQYYREEENGRGNFPPRFSGLQFPNYSSELNVNALELDDSALYLCASSLTTGGVTEAFFGQGTRLTVV.

The rearrangement joins TRBV5-4 to TRBJ2-4; no clear D. Trimming took off 2 bases at V and 2 bases at J, with 8 bases between the two ends. Germline lookup yields CDR1 SGHNT and CDR2 YYREEE (reference sequence). This CDR3 contains 14 residues. The CDR3 sequence: CASSLEGTKNIQYF. As DNA, the CDR3 is TGTGCCAGCAGCTTAGAAGGGACCAAAAACATTCAGTACTTC.

The V and J genes are TRBV5-1 and TRBJ1-3, with D maybe TRBD1 (5 bases). CDR3 length equals 15 residues. V shed 0 bases and J shed 0 bases, with 7 bases lying between them. Per germline, CDR1 SGHRS and CDR2 YFSETQ. The CDR3 loop reads CASSLAGNSGNTIYF. The CDR3 bases are TGCGCCAGCAGCTTGGCAGGGAACTCTGGAAACACCATATATTTT.

This rearrangement joins TRBV10-1 to TRBJ2-7; 8 nucleotides align to TRBD2. V trimming: 0 bases; J trimming: 5 bases; junction bases outside the gene matches: 9. CDR1 and CDR2 (germline): WNHNN, SYGVQD (reference sequence). The CDR3 extends over 16 amino acids. The CDR3 coding sequence is TGCGCCAGCAGTGAGTCGACTGGGCTAGCGGGTCACGAGCAGTACTTC. Amino acid sequence: CASSESTGLAGHEQYF.

The J gene is TRBJ2-7, the V gene TRBV6-2 or TRBV6-3, with D perhaps matching TRBD1 or TRBD2 (5 bases each). Germline V gene lookup returns CDR1 MNHEY and CDR2 SVGEGT. The CDR3 totals 14 residues. Trimming stripped 4 bases from V and 6 bases from J, with 16 bases between. The DNA for the CDR3 is TGTGCCAGCAGTTCGATTGACAGCGCGGGCGAGCAGTACTTC. As protein: CASSSIDSAGEQYF.

The CDR3, as DNA: TGTGCCAGCAGCTCACAGGGTAACGATCAGCCCCAGCATTTT. It yields the protein CASSSQGNDQPQHF. The chain joins TRBV7-8 to TRBJ1-5, with D possibly matching TRBD1 (6 bases). This CDR3 is built from 14 residues. V shed 4 bases and J shed 5 bases, with 12 bases lying between them. Per germline, CDR1 SGHVS and CDR2 FQNEAQ. The complete variable domain, with remaining parts taken from reference TRBV7-8 and TRBJ1-5, reads GAGVSQSPRYKVAKRGQDVALRCDPISGHVSLFWYQQALGQGPEFLTYFQNEAQLDKSGLPSDRFFAERPEGSVSTLKIQRTQQEDSAVYLCASSSQGNDQPQHFGDGTRLSIL.

This CDR3 reads CASRPYSGGSEQFF. The DNA of the CDR3 is TGCGCCAGCAGACCCTACAGCGGGGGTAGTGAGCAGTTCTTC. The rearrangement links TRBV5-1 to TRBJ2-1; TRBD2 agrees at 8 bases. The trim removed 5 bases at V and 9 bases at J, leaving 10 bases unmatched. The CDR3 runs 14 residues. CDR1 SGHRS and CDR2 YFSETQ come from the germline V gene.

The chain employs TRBV5-1 and TRBJ2-1, with unresolved D. The CDR3 loop spans 13 amino acids. Germline lookup yields CDR1 SGHRS and CDR2 YFSETQ. Trimming shortened V by 2 bases and J by 8 bases, and 11 bases separated the two germline ends. The CDR3 coding sequence is TGCGCCAGCAGCTTTTTCGCCATGGATGAGCAGTTCTTC. Translation gives CASSFFAMDEQFF.

The gene calls are TRBV7-2 and TRBJ1-2; D unresolved. This CDR3 is built from 16 residues. The germline CDR1 and CDR2 sequences are SGHTA and FQGNSA. V gave up 0 bases and J gave up 3 bases, with 14 bases separating them. DNA of the CDR3: TGTGCCAGCAGCTTAGCGAGTATAGGACGGCACTATGGCTACACCTTC. It translates to CASSLASIGRHYGYTF.

The J gene is TRBJ1-4, the V gene TRBV29-1, with unresolved D. The CDR3 has 16 residues. Germline V lookup: CDR1 SQVTM, CDR2 ANQGSEA. V was trimmed by 5 bases and J by 0 bases, leaving 16 bases between them. The CDR3 region has the DNA TGCAGCGTTCGCGTTTCGACGGTTGCAACTAATGAAAAACTGTTTTTT. This translates into CSVRVSTVATNEKLFF.

The chain links TRBV9 to TRBJ2-5, with 14 bases identical to TRBD2. This CDR3 has 17 residues. The germline gives CDR1 SGDLS, CDR2 YYNGEE. The junction had 9 bases not matched to a gene; V was cut back by 7 bases and J by 1 base. The CDR3 loop is CASAPTSGGAIQETQYF. In nucleotides, the CDR3 is TGTGCCAGCGCACCGACTAGCGGGGGGGCCATCCAAGAGACCCAGTACTTC. The complete variable domain, with remaining parts taken from reference TRBV9 and TRBJ2-5, reads DSGVTQTPKHLITATGQRVTLRCSPRSGDLSVYWYQQSLDQGLQFLIQYYNGEERAKGNILERFSAQQFPDLHSELNLSSLELGDSALYFCASAPTSGGAIQETQYFGPGTRLLVL.

This clone has a single count. The chain carries TRBV18 and TRBJ1-5; D unclear. In germline, CDR1 is KGHSH, CDR2 LQKENI. CDR3 length: 13 residues. V was cut by 3 bases and J by 4 bases, with 7 bases left in between. The DNA of the CDR3 is TGTGCCAGCTCACCGGCAGAAAATCAGCCCCAGCATTTT. This translates into CASSPAENQPQHF.

The count of this clone is one. The chain carries TRBV7-3 and TRBJ2-1; either TRBD1 or TRBD2 may supply D (5 bases each). Trimming removed 3 bases from V and 2 bases from J, with 11 bases in between. This CDR3 has 15 amino acids. Germline values: CDR1 SGHTA, CDR2 FQGTGA. The CDR3 reads CASSFTGPTYNEQFF. CDR3 bases: TGTGCCAGCAGCTTTACGGGGCCCACCTACAATGAGCAGTTCTTC.

The chain has TRBV19 and TRBJ1-1, with D possibly being TRBD1 (6 bases). The length of the CDR3 is 13 residues. CDR1 and CDR2 (germline): LNHDA, SQIVND (reference sequence). The V and J ends lost 7 bases and 1 base respectively, with 10 bases between them. In nucleotides, the CDR3 is TGTGCCAGTATGGGACACCCGAACACTGAAGCTTTCTTT. It yields the protein CASMGHPNTEAFF.

This clone appeared a single time. This chain links TRBV15 with TRBJ1-4; 9 nucleotides align to TRBD1. CDR1 LNHNV and CDR2 YYDKDF come from the germline V gene (reference sequence). The CDR3 runs to 15 residues. J lost 3 bases, V lost 5 bases, and 4 bases had no gene match. CDR3 in DNA: TGTGCCACCAGCGGGGACAGGGTTGCTAATGAAAAACTGTTTTTT. Protein product: CATSGDRVANEKLFF.

The J gene is TRBJ1-5, the V gene TRBV20-1, with 8 bases lining up with TRBD1. The CDR3 spans 15 residues. The germline CDR1 and CDR2 sequences are DFQATT and SNEGSKA (reference sequence). V was clipped by 3 bases and J by 0 bases; unmatched bases: 4. DNA for the CDR3: TGCAGTGCTAGTGCGACAGGGGATAGCAATCAGCCCCAGCATTTT. Protein: CSASATGDSNQPQHF.

V gene TRBV5-1 combines with J gene TRBJ2-7; D could derive from TRBD1 or TRBD2 (6 bases each). CDR3 size: 16 residues. V lost 0 bases to trimming and J lost 9 bases, with 22 bases between them. Germline CDR1 and CDR2: SGHRS and YFSETQ. In DNA form, the CDR3 reads TGCGCCAGCAGCTTGGGGTCGGCAGGGGAGGAAGAGGTGCAGTACTTC. As protein: CASSLGSAGEEEVQYF.

This rearrangement joins TRBV12-5 to TRBJ2-5; D remains unclear. Germline V gene data show CDR1 as LGHNT and CDR2 as FRNRAP. Trimming took 3 bases from V and 5 from J, leaving 7 bases between them. This CDR3 is built from 12 residues. Here the CDR3 DNA reads TGTGCTAGTGGTTTCGAACGGGAGACCCAGTACTTC. This sequence encodes CASGFERETQYF.

V usage is TRBV18 and J usage is TRBJ1-5, with D unresolved. This CDR3 comprises 12 residues. V lost 3 bases to trimming and J lost 4 bases, with 4 bases between them. In germline, CDR1 is KGHSH, CDR2 LQKENI. The CDR3 protein is CASSPSNQPQHF. In nucleotides, the CDR3 is TGTGCCAGCTCACCCAGTAATCAGCCCCAGCATTTT.

CDR3 coding DNA: TGTGCCAGTAGTATAGGAGCTAGCGGGAGATGGGCCTACGAGCAGTACTTC. Its protein is CASSIGASGRWAYEQYF. The V call is TRBV19, the J call TRBJ2-7; 10 bases agree with TRBD2. CDR1 LNHDA and CDR2 SQIVND come from the germline V gene (reference sequence). The CDR3 extends over 17 amino acids. Trimming removed 1 base from V and 2 bases from J; junction bases left unmatched: 8. The full variable domain, with the rest looked up from reference TRBV19 and TRBJ2-7, is DGGITQSPKYLFRKEGQNVTLSCEQNLNHDAMYWYRQDPGQGLRLIYYSQIVNDFQKGDIAEGYSVSREKKESFPLTVTSAQKNPTAFYLCASSIGASGRWAYEQYFGPGTRLTVT.

CDR3 region: CASSWVQGNNSPLHF. The CDR3 DNA is TGCGCCAGCAGCTGGGTACAGGGAAACAATTCACCCCTCCACTTT. The V gene is TRBV5-1, the J gene TRBJ1-6; D may be TRBD1 (6 bases). The ends were cut back, 3 bases at V and 7 bases at J, with 14 bases in the middle. This CDR3 spans 15 amino acids. Germline V CDR1 and CDR2: SGHRS, YFSETQ.

This chain joins TRBV2 and TRBJ1-5; D not certain. The CDR3 has 14 residues. The V end lost 6 bases, the J end lost 0 bases, and 9 bases lay between the germline ends. Germline CDR1 reads SNHLY; CDR2 reads FYNNEI. CDR3 amino acids: CASSGENSNQPQHF. DNA for the CDR3: TGTGCCAGCAGCGGCGAGAATAGCAATCAGCCCCAGCATTTT.

In its sample, this clone was seen once. V gene TRBV7-9 combines with J gene TRBJ1-3; the D is unclear. CDR1 is SEHNR, CDR2 FQNEAQ, per germline (reference sequence). The CDR3 length is 15 residues. The V end lost 11 bases, the J end lost 2 bases, and 19 bases lay between the germline ends. The CDR3 region has the DNA TGTGCCCTCCCCCGACTGAATACCCCTGGAAACACCATATATTTT. Its protein product is CALPRLNTPGNTIYF.

V gene TRBV25-1 combines with J gene TRBJ2-7; TRBD1 matches at 7 bases. The CDR3 is 15 residues long. The J segment lost 1 base and the V segment lost 6 bases, leaving 9 bases of the junction unmatched. The germline gives CDR1 MGHDK, CDR2 SYGVNS. CDR3 region: CASRRTGTVSYEQYF. The DNA of the CDR3 is TGTGCCAGCAGACGAACCGGGACAGTTTCCTACGAGCAGTACTTC.

The chain joins TRBV5-1 to TRBJ2-1, with D unclear. In germline, CDR1 is SGHRS, CDR2 YFSETQ. This CDR3 contains 15 residues. Trimming removed 0 bases from V and 2 bases from J, with 9 bases in between. DNA for the CDR3: TGCGCCAGCAGCTTGGTGTACTCCCCCTACAATGAGCAGTTCTTC. As protein: CASSLVYSPYNEQFF.